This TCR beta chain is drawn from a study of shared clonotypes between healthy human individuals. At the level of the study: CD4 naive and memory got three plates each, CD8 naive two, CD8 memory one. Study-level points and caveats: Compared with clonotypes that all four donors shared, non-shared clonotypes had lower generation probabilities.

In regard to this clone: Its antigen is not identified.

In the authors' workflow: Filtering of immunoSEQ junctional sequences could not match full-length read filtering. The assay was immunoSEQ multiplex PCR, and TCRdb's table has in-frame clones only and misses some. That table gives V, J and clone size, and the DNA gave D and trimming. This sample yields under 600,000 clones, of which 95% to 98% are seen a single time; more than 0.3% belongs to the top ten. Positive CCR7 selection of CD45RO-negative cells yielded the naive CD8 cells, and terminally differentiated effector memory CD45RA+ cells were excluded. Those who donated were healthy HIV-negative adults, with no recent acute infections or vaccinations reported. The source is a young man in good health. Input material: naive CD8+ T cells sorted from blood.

The CDR3 DNA is TGCAGCGCAGGACAGGGGGCTTTGGGCTACACCTTC. Its translation is CSAGQGALGYTF. V is TRBV29-1 and J is TRBJ1-2; TRBD1 matches at 11 bases. Looked up from germline, CDR1 is SQVTM and CDR2 is ANQGSEA. This CDR3 has 12 residues. Unmatched junction bases numbered 6, after V lost 7 bases and J lost 8 bases.